The sequence of this TCR beta chain was determined in a study of blood T cell repertoires in COVID-19. Study in general: The United States, Italy and Spain were the sources of the acute and convalescent COVID-19 samples. PBMCs, B-cell-depleted T cells, or T cells were the source of the cDNA or gDNA that made up the material.

As originally analysed: Using reference gene primer amplification, nucleated cell counts were estimated. Some clones are missing from TCRdb's copy, which holds only in-frame ones; the method was immunoSEQ multiplex PCR. V and J calls and clone size follow that table, whereas D and trimming were derived from the DNA. This repertoire shows roughly 34,000 clones, more than 90% found once; its top ten account for about 39%. The CDR3 loop spans 14 amino acids. Trimming stripped 0 bases from V and 12 bases from J, with 18 bases between. Germline lookup yields CDR1 SGHRS and CDR2 YFSETQ. This clone was picked up a small number of times.

This clonotype was sampled from a man aged 55 to 70 with active or convalescent COVID-19. The source material was peripheral blood. The V and J genes are TRBV5-1 and TRBJ1-2, with D possibly being TRBD1 (5 bases). The CDR3 region has the DNA TGCGCCAGCAGCTTGGTAGGGCAGGGCCATGCTAACACCTTC. Residues: CASSLVGQGHANTF.